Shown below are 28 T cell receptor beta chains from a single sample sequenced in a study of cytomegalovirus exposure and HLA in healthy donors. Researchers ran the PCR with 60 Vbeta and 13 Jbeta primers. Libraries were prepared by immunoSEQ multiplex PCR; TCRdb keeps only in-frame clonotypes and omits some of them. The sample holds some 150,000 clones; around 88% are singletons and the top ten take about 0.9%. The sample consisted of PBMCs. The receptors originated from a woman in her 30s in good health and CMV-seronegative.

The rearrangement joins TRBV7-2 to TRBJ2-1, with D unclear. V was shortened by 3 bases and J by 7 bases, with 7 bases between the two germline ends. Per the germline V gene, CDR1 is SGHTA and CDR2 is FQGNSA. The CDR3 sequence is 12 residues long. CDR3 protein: CASSFTGNEQFF. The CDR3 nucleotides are TGTGCCAGCAGCTTTACCGGGAATGAGCAGTTCTTC.

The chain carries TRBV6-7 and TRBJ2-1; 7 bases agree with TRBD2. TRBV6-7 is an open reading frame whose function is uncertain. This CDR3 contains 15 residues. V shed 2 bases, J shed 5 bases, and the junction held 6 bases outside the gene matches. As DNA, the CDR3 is TGTGCCAGCAGTTACCGGCGGGAGAGCAACAATGAGCAGTTCTTC. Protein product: CASSYRRESNNEQFF.

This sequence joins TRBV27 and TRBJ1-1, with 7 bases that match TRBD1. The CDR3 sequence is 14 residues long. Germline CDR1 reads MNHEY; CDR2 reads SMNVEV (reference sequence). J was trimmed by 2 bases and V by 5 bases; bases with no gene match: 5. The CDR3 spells CASSRYRGNTEAFF. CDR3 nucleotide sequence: TGTGCCAGCAGTCGGTACAGGGGTAACACTGAAGCTTTCTTT.

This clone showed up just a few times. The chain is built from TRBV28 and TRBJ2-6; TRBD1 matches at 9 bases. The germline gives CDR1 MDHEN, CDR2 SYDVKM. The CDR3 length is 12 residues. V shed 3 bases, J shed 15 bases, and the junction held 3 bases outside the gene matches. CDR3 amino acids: CASSLGTGSLTF. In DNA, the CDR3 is TGTGCCAGCAGTTTGGGGACAGGGTCCCTGACTTTC.

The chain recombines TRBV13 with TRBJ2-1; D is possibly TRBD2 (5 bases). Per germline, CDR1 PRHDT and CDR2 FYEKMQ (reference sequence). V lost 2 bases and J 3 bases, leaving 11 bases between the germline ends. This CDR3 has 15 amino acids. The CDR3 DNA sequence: TGTGCCAGCAGCTTACTCGGCGGGTTCTACAATGAGCAGTTCTTC. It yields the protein CASSLLGGFYNEQFF. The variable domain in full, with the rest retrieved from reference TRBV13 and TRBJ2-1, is AAGVIQSPRHLIKEKRETATLKCYPIPRHDTVYWYQQGPGQDPQFLISFYEKMQSDKGSIPDRFSAQQFSDYHSELNMSSLELGDSALYFCASSLLGGFYNEQFFGPGTRLTVL.

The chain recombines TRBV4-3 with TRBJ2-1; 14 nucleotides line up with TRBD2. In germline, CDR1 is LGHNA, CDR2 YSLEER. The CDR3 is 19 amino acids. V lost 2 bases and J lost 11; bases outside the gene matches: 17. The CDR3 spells CASSQTPWGRLAGGFKQFF. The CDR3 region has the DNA TGCGCCAGCAGCCAAACCCCCTGGGGGAGACTAGCGGGGGGGTTTAAGCAGTTCTTC.

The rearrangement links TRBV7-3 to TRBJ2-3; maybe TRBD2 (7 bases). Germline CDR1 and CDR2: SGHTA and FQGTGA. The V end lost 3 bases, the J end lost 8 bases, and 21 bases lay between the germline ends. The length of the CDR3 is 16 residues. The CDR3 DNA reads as TGTGCCAGCAGCTTCGGGGGGCGAGCTTTGTTGGGTACGCAGTATTTT. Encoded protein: CASSFGGRALLGTQYF.

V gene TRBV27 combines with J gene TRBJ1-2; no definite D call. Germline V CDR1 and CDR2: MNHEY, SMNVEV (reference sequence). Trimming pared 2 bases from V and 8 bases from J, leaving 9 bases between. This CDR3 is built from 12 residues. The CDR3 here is CASSLNGEGYTF. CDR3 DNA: TGTGCCAGCAGTTTAAACGGGGAAGGCTACACCTTC.

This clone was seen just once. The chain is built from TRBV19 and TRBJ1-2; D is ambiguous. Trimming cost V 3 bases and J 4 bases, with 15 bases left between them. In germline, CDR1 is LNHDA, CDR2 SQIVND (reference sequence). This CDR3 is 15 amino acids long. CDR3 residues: CASSITPRSGYGYTF. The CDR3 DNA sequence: TGTGCCAGTAGTATTACCCCCAGGTCCGGCTATGGCTACACCTTC. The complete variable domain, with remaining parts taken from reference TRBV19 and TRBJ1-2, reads DGGITQSPKYLFRKEGQNVTLSCEQNLNHDAMYWYRQDPGQGLRLIYYSQIVNDFQKGDIAEGYSVSREKKESFPLTVTSAQKNPTAFYLCASSITPRSGYGYTFGSGTRLTVV.

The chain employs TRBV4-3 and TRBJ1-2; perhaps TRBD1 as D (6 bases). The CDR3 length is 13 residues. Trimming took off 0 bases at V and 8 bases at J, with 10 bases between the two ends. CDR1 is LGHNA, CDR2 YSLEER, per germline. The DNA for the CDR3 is TGCGCCAGCAGCCAAGACAGGGGCTGGGGCTACACCTTC. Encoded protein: CASSQDRGWGYTF.

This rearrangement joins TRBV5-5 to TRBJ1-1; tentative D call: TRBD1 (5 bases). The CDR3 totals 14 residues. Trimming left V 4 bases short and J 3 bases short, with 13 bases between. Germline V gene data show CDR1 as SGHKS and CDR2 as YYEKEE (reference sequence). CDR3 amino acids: CASSPTWGDTEAFF. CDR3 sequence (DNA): TGTGCCAGCAGCCCTACCTGGGGGGACACTGAAGCTTTCTTT.

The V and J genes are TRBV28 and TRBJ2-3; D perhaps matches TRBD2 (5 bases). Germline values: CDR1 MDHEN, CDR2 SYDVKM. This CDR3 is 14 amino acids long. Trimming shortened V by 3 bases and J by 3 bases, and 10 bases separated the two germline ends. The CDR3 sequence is CASSLLAQTDTQYF. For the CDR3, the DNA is TGTGCCAGCAGTTTGTTAGCGCAGACAGATACGCAGTATTTT.

The CDR3: CASSQEAGVWEQYF. The CDR3 DNA sequence: TGCGCCAGCAGTCAGGAGGCGGGAGTGTGGGAGCAGTACTTC. The chain carries TRBV23-1 and TRBJ2-7; 7 nucleotides line up with TRBD2. TRBV23-1 is an open reading frame whose function is uncertain. This CDR3 spans 14 amino acids. Germline trimming cut 3 bases from V and 7 bases from J; bases unmatched to any gene: 9.

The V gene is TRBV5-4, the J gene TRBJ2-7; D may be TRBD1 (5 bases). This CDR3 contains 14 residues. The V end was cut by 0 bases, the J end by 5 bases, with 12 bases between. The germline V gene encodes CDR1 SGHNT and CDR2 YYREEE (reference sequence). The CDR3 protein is CASSLGAGSDEQYF. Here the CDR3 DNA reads TGTGCCAGCAGCTTGGGGGCAGGGTCCGACGAGCAGTACTTC.

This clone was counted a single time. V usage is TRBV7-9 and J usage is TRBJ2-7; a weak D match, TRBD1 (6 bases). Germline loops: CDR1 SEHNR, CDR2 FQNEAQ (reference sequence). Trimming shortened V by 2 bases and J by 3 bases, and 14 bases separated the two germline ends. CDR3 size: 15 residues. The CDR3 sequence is CASSLSQGTFYEQYF. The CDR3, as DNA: TGTGCCAGCAGCTTATCGCAGGGGACCTTCTACGAGCAGTACTTC. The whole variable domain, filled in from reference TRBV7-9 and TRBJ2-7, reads DTGVSQNPRHKITKRGQNVTFRCDPISEHNRLYWYRQTLGQGPEFLTYFQNEAQLEKSRLLSDRFSAERPKGSFSTLEIQRTEQGDSAMYLCASSLSQGTFYEQYFGPGTRLTVT.

CDR3 sequence: CASSFRGTEAFF. The CDR3 nucleotides read TGTGCCAGCAGTTTTCGGGGGACTGAAGCTTTCTTT. The V gene is TRBV27, the J gene TRBJ1-1; D is possibly TRBD1 (5 bases). Trimming removed 3 bases from V and 5 bases from J, with 7 bases in between. The CDR3 is 12 residues long. Germline-derived CDR1 and CDR2 are MNHEY and SMNVEV (reference sequence).

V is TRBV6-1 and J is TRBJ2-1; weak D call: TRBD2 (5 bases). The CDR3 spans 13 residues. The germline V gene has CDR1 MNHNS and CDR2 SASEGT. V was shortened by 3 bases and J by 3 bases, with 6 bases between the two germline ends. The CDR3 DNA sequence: TGTGCCAGCAGTGAGAGGGACTACAATGAGCAGTTCTTC. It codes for CASSERDYNEQFF.

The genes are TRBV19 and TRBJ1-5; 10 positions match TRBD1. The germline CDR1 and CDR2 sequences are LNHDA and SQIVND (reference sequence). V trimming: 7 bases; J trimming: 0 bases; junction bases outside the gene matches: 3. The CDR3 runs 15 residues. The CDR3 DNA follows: TGTGCCAGTATAGGGACAGGGGCTAGCAATCAGCCCCAGCATTTT. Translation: CASIGTGASNQPQHF.

CDR3 sequence (DNA): TGTGCCAGCAGCCAAGGGGGGGCCAAGGATACGCAGTATTTT. It is translated as CASSQGGAKDTQYF. The rearrangement uses TRBV7-2 and TRBJ2-3, with TRBD2 as a possible D gene (7 bases). Deletions cut 5 bases from V and 6 bases from J, with 15 bases between. CDR3 length equals 14 residues. CDR1 and CDR2 (germline): SGHTA, FQGNSA.

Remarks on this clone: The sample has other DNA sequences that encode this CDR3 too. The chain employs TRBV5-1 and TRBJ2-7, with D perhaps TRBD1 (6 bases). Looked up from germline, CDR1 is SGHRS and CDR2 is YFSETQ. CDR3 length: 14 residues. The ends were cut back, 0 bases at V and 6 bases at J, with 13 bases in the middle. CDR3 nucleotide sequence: TGCGCCAGCAGCTTGGGGGAAACAGGGTCCGAGCAGTACTTC. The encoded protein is CASSLGETGSEQYF.

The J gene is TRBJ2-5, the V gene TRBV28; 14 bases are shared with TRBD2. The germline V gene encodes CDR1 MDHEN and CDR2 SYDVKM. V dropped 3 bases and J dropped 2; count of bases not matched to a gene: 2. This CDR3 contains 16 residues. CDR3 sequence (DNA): TGTGCCAGCAGTTTTCGACTAGCGGGAGGGCAAGAGACCCAGTACTTC. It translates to CASSFRLAGGQETQYF.

CDR3 loop: CASSDGLYGGYTF. The CDR3 DNA sequence: TGTGCCAGCAGCGACGGACTTTATGGTGGCTACACCTTC. The V call is TRBV2, the J call TRBJ1-2, with no clear D. Deletions cut 6 bases from V and 7 bases from J, with 15 bases between. Germline CDR1 reads SNHLY; CDR2 reads FYNNEI. The CDR3 consists of 13 residues.

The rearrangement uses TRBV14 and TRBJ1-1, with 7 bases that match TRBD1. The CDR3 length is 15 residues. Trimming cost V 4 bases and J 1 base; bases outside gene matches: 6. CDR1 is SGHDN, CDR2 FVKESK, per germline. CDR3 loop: CASSLRTGWNTEAFF. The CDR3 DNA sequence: TGTGCCAGCAGCCTCCGGACAGGATGGAACACTGAAGCTTTCTTT.

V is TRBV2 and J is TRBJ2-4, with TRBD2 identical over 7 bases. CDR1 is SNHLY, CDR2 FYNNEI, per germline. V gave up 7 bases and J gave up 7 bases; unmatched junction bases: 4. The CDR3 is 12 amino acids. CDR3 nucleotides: TGTGCCAGCAACCCCGGGGGGAACATTCAGTACTTC. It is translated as CASNPGGNIQYF.

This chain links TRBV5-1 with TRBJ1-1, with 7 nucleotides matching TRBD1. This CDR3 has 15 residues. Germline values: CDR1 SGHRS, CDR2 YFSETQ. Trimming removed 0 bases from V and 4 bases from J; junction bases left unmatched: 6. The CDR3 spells CASSLALQGGTEAFF. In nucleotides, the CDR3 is TGCGCCAGCAGCTTGGCCCTCCAGGGGGGCACTGAAGCTTTCTTT.

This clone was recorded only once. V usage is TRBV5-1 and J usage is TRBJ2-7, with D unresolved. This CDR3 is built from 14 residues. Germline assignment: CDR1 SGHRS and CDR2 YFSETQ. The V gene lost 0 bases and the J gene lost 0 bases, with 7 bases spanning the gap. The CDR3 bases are TGCGCCAGCAGCTTGGCTAGAGGCTCCTACGAGCAGTACTTC. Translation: CASSLARGSYEQYF.

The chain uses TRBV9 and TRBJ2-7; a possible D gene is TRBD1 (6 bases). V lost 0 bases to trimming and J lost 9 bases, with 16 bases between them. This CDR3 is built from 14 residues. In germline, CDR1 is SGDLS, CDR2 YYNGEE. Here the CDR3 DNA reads TGTGCCAGCAGCGTAGGAGGTAGAGGGGGAGCGCAGTACTTC. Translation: CASSVGGRGGAQYF.

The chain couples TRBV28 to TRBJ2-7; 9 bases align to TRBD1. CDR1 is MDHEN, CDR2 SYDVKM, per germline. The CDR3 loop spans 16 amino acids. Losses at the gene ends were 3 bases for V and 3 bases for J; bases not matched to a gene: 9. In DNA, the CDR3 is TGTGCCAGCAGTTTCCCCGGACAGGGGCCAAGCTACGAGCAGTACTTC. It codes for CASSFPGQGPSYEQYF.